The 15 T cell receptor beta chains listed next were all sequenced from one sample in a study of T cell responses to AZD1222 COVID-19 vaccine. Here immunoSEQ multiplex PCR was the method, and the copy in TCRdb shows in-frame clones only, minus some. The sample yields about 79,000 clones, 70% to 90% seen once. Here the sequenced sample was peripheral blood, taken on day 0 of AZD1222 vaccination. The receptors stem from an adult in good health.

This clone was counted only a few times. The V call is TRBV3-1 (or the pseudogene TRBV3-2), the J call TRBJ1-4; 9 bases map to TRBD1. Germline V CDR1 and CDR2: LGHDT, YNNKEL (reference sequence). Trimming took 2 bases from V and 10 from J; bases not matched to a gene: 8. CDR3 length: 15 amino acids. This CDR3 reads CASSQLQGAGRKLFF. The DNA of the CDR3 is TGTGCCAGCAGCCAATTACAGGGGGCGGGCCGAAAACTGTTTTTT.

The chain has TRBV10-2 and TRBJ2-3; 11 bases align to TRBD1. The CDR3 totals 15 residues. CDR1 and CDR2 from the germline V gene are WSHSY and SAAADI. V lost 6 bases, J lost 3 bases, and 5 bases stayed unmatched. For the CDR3, the DNA is TGCGCCAGCAGGGACAGGGGGCGCGGAACAGATACGCAGTATTTT. Its translation is CASRDRGRGTDTQYF.

This rearrangement joins TRBV28 to TRBJ2-4; either TRBD1 or TRBD2 may supply D (5 bases each). This CDR3 has 13 amino acids. Germline V lookup: CDR1 MDHEN, CDR2 SYDVKM. The germline V and J ends were trimmed by 2 bases and 7 bases, with 9 bases remaining between them. Here the CDR3 reads CASSLGGPNIQYF. The DNA of the CDR3 is TGTGCCAGCAGTTTAGGGGGTCCCAACATTCAGTACTTC.

The rearrangement uses TRBV10-2 and TRBJ2-1; TRBD2 aligns across 7 bases. From germline, CDR1 is WSHSY and CDR2 SAAADI. CDR3 length: 17 residues. J gave up 0 bases and V 0 bases, and 5 bases lay outside the gene matches. This CDR3 reads CASSESRLAPSYNEQFF. CDR3 sequence (DNA): TGCGCCAGCAGTGAGTCGAGACTAGCCCCCTCCTACAATGAGCAGTTCTTC.

This clone appeared a few times. The gene calls are TRBV7-9 and TRBJ1-5, with D maybe TRBD1 (5 bases). Germline lookup yields CDR1 SEHNR and CDR2 FQNEAQ (reference sequence). Between the trimmed V and J ends, which lost 1 base and 0 bases, there was a span of 16 bases. CDR3 size: 18 residues. CDR3 DNA: TGTGCCAGCAGCTTAGGAGGGGTGAGGGGATATAGCAATCAGCCCCAGCATTTT. Translated, it gives CASSLGGVRGYSNQPQHF.

This chain joins TRBV5-1 and TRBJ1-4; D is uncertain. The length of the CDR3 is 13 residues. CDR1 is SGHRS and CDR2 is YFSETQ in the germline V gene. Trimming took off 7 bases at V and 1 base at J, with 8 bases between the two ends. CDR3: CASSRVTNEKLFF. DNA of the CDR3: TGCGCCAGCTCCCGGGTAACTAATGAAAAACTGTTTTTT. The variable domain in full, completed from reference TRBV5-1 and TRBJ1-4, reads KAGVTQTPRYLIKTRGQQVTLSCSPISGHRSVSWYQQTPGQGLQFLFEYFSETQRNKGNFPGRFSGRQFSNSRSEMNVSTLELGDSALYLCASSRVTNEKLFFGSGTQLSVL.

The V and J genes are TRBV10-1 and TRBJ1-3; perhaps TRBD1 as D (5 bases). Germline lookup yields CDR1 WNHNN and CDR2 SYGVQD (reference sequence). Trimming pared 0 bases from V and 5 bases from J, leaving 11 bases between. There are 15 residues in the CDR3. Written as DNA, the CDR3 is TGCGCCAGCAGTGAGTCGCGACAGTATCGAAACACCATATATTTT. Encoded protein: CASSESRQYRNTIYF.

The gene calls are TRBV11-2 and TRBJ2-3; possible D gene TRBD1, 6 bases. Germline V gene sequence: CDR1 SGHAT, CDR2 FQNNGV. This CDR3 has 17 amino acids. V was shortened by 1 base and J by 3 bases, with 17 bases between the two germline ends. The CDR3 coding sequence is TGTGCCAGCAGCTTAGCTTCCGGGACACTCTTAACAGATACGCAGTATTTT. Residues: CASSLASGTLLTDTQYF.

The chain has TRBV2 and TRBJ2-3; TRBD2 matches 13 bases. Germline V gene lookup returns CDR1 SNHLY and CDR2 FYNNEI. V was clipped by 6 bases and J by 4 bases; unmatched bases: 7. The CDR3 has 16 residues. CDR3 nucleotide sequence: TGTGCCAGCAGGGGTTGGACTAGCGGGAGCGCAGATACGCAGTATTTT. It translates to CASRGWTSGSADTQYF. The whole variable domain, remainder taken from reference TRBV2 and TRBJ2-3, is EPEVTQTPSHQVTQMGQEVILRCVPISNHLYFYWYRQILGQKVEFLVSFYNNEISEKSEIFDDQFSVERPDGSNFTLKIRSTKLEDSAMYFCASRGWTSGSADTQYFGPGTRLTVL.

With respect to this clone: An end of the junction differs from the germline gene, which may be a read error. V and J are TRBV6-5 and TRBJ1-5; TRBD1 agrees at 9 bases. Germline values: CDR1 MNHEY, CDR2 SVGAGI. The CDR3 runs to 15 residues. This chain's CDR3 is CASRPGQGSSQPQHF. DNA of the CDR3: TGTGCCAGCAGGCCGGGACAGGGAAGCAGTCAGCCCCAGCATTTT.

This clone was observed a single time. The J gene is TRBJ1-1, the V gene TRBV6-6; D uncertain. The CDR3 sequence is 12 residues long. V shed 2 bases and J shed 1 base, with 2 bases lying between them. Germline CDR1 MNHNY, CDR2 SVGAGI (reference sequence). The CDR3 is CASSYPNTEAFF. The CDR3 nucleotides are TGTGCCAGCAGTTACCCGAACACTGAAGCTTTCTTT.

This clone was recorded only once. CDR3 nucleotides: TGCGCCAGCAGTTTAGGACAGGATTCACCCCTCCACTTT. Its protein product is CASSLGQDSPLHF. The rearrangement links TRBV5-1 to TRBJ1-6, with TRBD1 identical over 7 bases. J gave up 8 bases and V 5 bases, and 4 bases lay outside the gene matches. This CDR3 comprises 13 residues. Germline-derived CDR1 and CDR2 are SGHRS and YFSETQ.

The chain recombines TRBV28 with TRBJ2-1; either TRBD1 or TRBD2 may supply D (6 bases each). This CDR3 comprises 15 residues. Germline values: CDR1 MDHEN, CDR2 SYDVKM. V lost 3 bases and J 4 bases, leaving 13 bases between the germline ends. CDR3 coding DNA: TGTGCCAGCAGTTTCGGAGGGGGGCCGTACAATGAGCAGTTCTTC. Residues: CASSFGGGPYNEQFF.

J is TRBJ1-1 and V is TRBV10-2; unclear D gene. Germline assignment: CDR1 WSHSY and CDR2 SAAADI. The CDR3 loop spans 16 amino acids. Trimming left V 0 bases short and J 1 base short, with 12 bases between. Written as DNA, the CDR3 is TGCGCCAGCAGTGAGTCGGCAGGTAGGGCGAACACTGAAGCTTTCTTT. Translation gives CASSESAGRANTEAFF.

The V call is TRBV7-3, the J call TRBJ2-1, with D unclear. CDR3 length: 14 residues. Per the germline V gene, CDR1 is SGHTA and CDR2 is FQGTGA. V was pared by 4 bases and J by 10 bases, with 17 bases between. The CDR3 region is CASSSTPQAGEQFF. CDR3 nucleotides: TGTGCCAGCAGCTCAACCCCCCAGGCCGGGGAGCAGTTCTTC.